This TCR beta chain was sequenced for a study of shared clonotypes between healthy human individuals. As for the study in general: There were three CD4 naive, three CD4 memory, two CD8 naive and one CD8 memory plates per donor.

About this clone itself: The antigen is not known.

Produced via immunoSEQ multiplex PCR; TCRdb's table is partial and in-frame only. The sample includes millions of clones, 90% to 95% of them seen just once. The V end was cut by 9 bases, the J end by 1 base, with 12 bases between. CDR1 is LNHNV and CDR2 is YYDKDF in the germline V gene (reference sequence). CDR3 length: 13 amino acids. Regarding the study as a whole: Naive CD4 clonotypes were shared across a handful of donors at 4.5% to 6%.

Donors comprised only Caucasian adults living in Nashville, Tennessee. This TCR came from a man younger than 30 in good health. V and J are TRBV15 and TRBJ1-1, with D unresolved. The specimen was naive CD4+ T cells sorted from blood. Subset indicated: CD45RA+ positively selected. The CDR3 spells CATQVGRNTEAFF. DNA of the CDR3: TGTGCCACTCAGGTCGGCCGGAACACTGAAGCTTTCTTT.